The 23 T cell receptor beta chains listed next were all sequenced from one sample in a study of OX40 agonist ivuxolimab in advanced cancers. Data came from immunoSEQ multiplex PCR; TCRdb stores just in-frame clones and leaves some out. Among more than 10,000 clones listed, 65% to 80% were seen once. Specimen: CD4+ or CD8+ T cells sorted from blood, collected in a trial of the OX40 agonist ivuxolimab. The source of these receptors is an adult with an advanced solid tumor such as melanoma, head and neck, liver or kidney cancer.

The chain links TRBV4-2 to TRBJ2-1; D is unclear. The V end was cut by 3 bases, the J end by 5 bases, with 14 bases between. This CDR3 is 15 amino acids long. CDR1 is LGHNA, CDR2 YNFKEQ, per germline. CDR3 residues: CASSHETSLHNEQFF. Written as DNA, the CDR3 is TGTGCCAGCAGCCATGAGACTTCTCTCCACAATGAGCAGTTCTTC.

V and J are TRBV11-2 and TRBJ2-7; D is possibly TRBD2 (5 bases). Trimming took off 5 bases at V and 6 bases at J, with 14 bases between the two ends. Germline V gene data show CDR1 as SGHAT and CDR2 as FQNNGV. This CDR3 contains 13 residues. The CDR3 loop is CASSLEGRSEQYF. The DNA for the CDR3 is TGTGCCAGCAGCCTGGAAGGGAGATCCGAGCAGTACTTC.

The chain has TRBV7-6 and TRBJ2-1; the match to TRBD2 covers 9 bases. CDR3 size: 16 residues. Germline values: CDR1 SGHVS, CDR2 FNYEAQ. The ends lost 1 base at V and 9 bases at J; junction bases unmatched: 10. The CDR3 spells CASSLGGRGEWSEQFF. CDR3 bases: TGTGCCAGCAGCTTAGGCGGGAGGGGGGAGTGGAGTGAGCAGTTCTTC.

The chain is built from TRBV7-9 and TRBJ2-5; 7 bases line up with TRBD1. The trim removed 8 bases at V and 3 bases at J, leaving 6 bases unmatched. The CDR3 is made up of 13 amino acids. Germline V gene sequence: CDR1 SEHNR, CDR2 FQNEAQ (reference sequence). CDR3: CASHGTVKETQYF. CDR3 coding DNA: TGTGCCAGCCATGGGACAGTCAAAGAGACCCAGTACTTC.

The J gene is TRBJ2-3, the V gene TRBV29-1; 7 bases map to TRBD2. V trimming: 4 bases; J trimming: 4 bases; junction bases outside the gene matches: 8. Germline assignment: CDR1 SQVTM and CDR2 ANQGSEA. The CDR3 spans 14 residues. Here the CDR3 DNA reads TGCAGCGTTGTAGGCGGGAGTCGTGCAGATACGCAGTATTTT. Translated, it gives CSVVGGSRADTQYF.

The chain uses TRBV9 and TRBJ1-4; D might be TRBD1 (6 bases). V lost 3 bases and J 4 bases, leaving 25 bases between the germline ends. This CDR3 contains 19 residues. CDR1 SGDLS and CDR2 YYNGEE come from the germline V gene. Here the CDR3 DNA reads TGTGCCAGCAGCGAGACCACAGGGCCGGGCATGGGGTTTAATGAAAAACTGTTTTTT. Its translation is CASSETTGPGMGFNEKLFF.

This clone was found a few times. The V and J genes are TRBV4-3 and TRBJ1-4; D perhaps matches TRBD1 (5 bases). CDR3 size: 15 residues. Trimming left V 0 bases short and J 1 base short, with 6 bases between. The V gene's germline CDR1 is LGHNA and CDR2 YSLEER. The CDR3 loop reads CASSQDGGTNEKLFF. CDR3 nucleotides: TGCGCCAGCAGCCAAGATGGGGGAACTAATGAAAAACTGTTTTTT.

To note about this clone: Compared with germline, one end of the junction differs, possibly owing to a read error. The chain couples TRBV4-1 to TRBJ2-5, with 11 bases identical to TRBD2. The germline V gene encodes CDR1 MGHRA and CDR2 YSYEKL. The CDR3 sequence is 19 residues long. As DNA, the CDR3 is TGCGCCAGCAGTCAAGGGGAATCTCCTAGCGGGAGGTTCGCGGAGACCCAGTACTTC. This sequence encodes CASSQGESPSGRFAETQYF.

This clone was observed a handful of times. The CDR3, as DNA: TGTGCCAGCAGCCAACTACAGAACACCGGGGAGCTGTTTTTT. Translation gives CASSQLQNTGELFF. The chain recombines TRBV4-2 with TRBJ2-2; D is ambiguous. The CDR3 runs 14 residues. Trimming took off 2 bases at V and 1 base at J, with 5 bases between the two ends. Germline CDR1 LGHNA, CDR2 YNFKEQ.

This rearrangement joins TRBV6-4 to TRBJ2-1, with D unclear. Per the germline V gene, CDR1 is MRHNA and CDR2 is SNTAGT. The V end was cut by 2 bases, the J end by 5 bases, with 4 bases between. The CDR3 is 12 amino acids. The CDR3 here is CASSDNDNEQFF. DNA of the CDR3: TGTGCCAGCAGTGACAACGACAATGAGCAGTTCTTC.

The chain has TRBV27 and TRBJ1-5, with D possibly TRBD1 on 5 matching bases. The CDR3 is made up of 12 amino acids. The V and J ends lost 6 bases and 8 bases respectively, with 11 bases between them. CDR1 is MNHEY, CDR2 SMNVEV, per germline (reference sequence). CDR3 in DNA: TGTGCCAGCAGCGGCGGGGGGAAGCCCCAGCATTTT. It translates to CASSGGGKPQHF.

V is TRBV19 and J is TRBJ2-1, with 8 positions matching TRBD2. Germline CDR1 is LNHDA and CDR2 is SQIVND (reference sequence). Trimming removed 3 bases from V and 6 bases from J; junction bases left unmatched: 4. The CDR3 runs to 14 residues. The CDR3 DNA reads as TGTGCCAGTAGTATCTTCAGCGGGGGCAATGAGCAGTTCTTC. It specifies CASSIFSGGNEQFF.

The chain is built from TRBV12-5 and TRBJ1-5, with D perhaps TRBD1 (5 bases). V lost 3 bases and J 2 bases, leaving 8 bases between the germline ends. The CDR3 has 14 amino acids. Germline CDR1 reads LGHNT; CDR2 reads FRNRAP. CDR3 DNA: TGTGCTAGTGGTTTAGGGGACGGCAATCAGCCCCAGCATTTT. Translating gives CASGLGDGNQPQHF.

V usage is TRBV4-1 and J usage is TRBJ2-7, with TRBD2 identical over 10 bases. V shed 2 bases, J shed 3 bases, and the junction held 1 base outside the gene matches. Germline V gene data show CDR1 as MGHRA and CDR2 as YSYEKL. The CDR3 totals 14 residues. CDR3 amino acids: CASSQSSGSYEQYF. The CDR3 nucleotides are TGCGCCAGCAGCCAATCTAGCGGGAGCTACGAGCAGTACTTC.

V is TRBV7-9 and J is TRBJ2-2; D not certain. The length of the CDR3 is 16 residues. Germline V gene sequence: CDR1 SEHNR, CDR2 FQNEAQ (reference sequence). Trimming removed 1 base at V and 5 bases at J, with 14 bases between. CDR3 sequence (DNA): TGTGCCAGCAGCTTAGATGCTGGGAAATCGACCGGGGAGCTGTTTTTT. Translated: CASSLDAGKSTGELFF.

This chain links TRBV4-2 with TRBJ2-5, with 12 nucleotides matching TRBD2. Looked up from germline, CDR1 is LGHNA and CDR2 is YNFKEQ. J gave up 2 bases and V 0 bases, and 1 base lay outside the gene matches. This CDR3 is built from 16 residues. The CDR3 coding sequence is TGTGCCAGCAGCCAAGAACTAGCGGGAGGACAAGAGACCCAGTACTTC. This translates into CASSQELAGGQETQYF.

Relative to its sample, this clone is medium-sized. Here the CDR3 DNA reads TGTGCCAGCAAAGCGTGGCAGTCAAACGAGCAGTACTTC. It encodes CASKAWQSNEQYF. The chain couples TRBV14 to TRBJ2-7; no clear D. The V and J ends lost 7 bases and 5 bases respectively, with 15 bases between them. The germline CDR1 and CDR2 sequences are SGHDN and FVKESK. The CDR3 runs to 13 residues.

V gene TRBV19 combines with J gene TRBJ1-1; unclear D gene. The CDR3 runs to 13 residues. Per the germline V gene, CDR1 is LNHDA and CDR2 is SQIVND (reference sequence). The V gene lost 5 bases and the J gene lost 1 base, with 8 bases spanning the gap. Here the CDR3 reads CASSPVGNTEAFF. In DNA, the CDR3 is TGTGCCAGTAGTCCGGTGGGGAACACTGAAGCTTTCTTT.

This rearrangement joins TRBV28 to TRBJ2-1; possibly TRBD1 for D (6 bases). The CDR3 is 15 residues long. V was clipped by 3 bases and J by 7 bases, with 16 bases between them. In germline, CDR1 is MDHEN, CDR2 SYDVKM. The DNA for the CDR3 is TGTGCCAGCAGTTTTGGACAGCAATCCCTTAATGAGCAGTTCTTC. Protein: CASSFGQQSLNEQFF.

The CDR3 region is CASSRTSGENTEAFF. CDR3 nucleotides: TGTGCCAGCAGCCGGACGTCAGGAGAGAACACTGAAGCTTTCTTT. The chain couples TRBV2 to TRBJ1-1; D ambiguous. V shed 6 bases and J shed 1 base, with 15 bases lying between them. The CDR3 runs to 15 residues. The germline gives CDR1 SNHLY, CDR2 FYNNEI.

The V and J genes are TRBV19 and TRBJ1-2; tentatively, D is TRBD1 (5 bases). Germline CDR1 reads LNHDA; CDR2 reads SQIVND (reference sequence). The CDR3 extends over 14 amino acids. V shed 2 bases and J shed 3 bases, with 10 bases lying between them. CDR3: CASSIRTLYYGYTF. The CDR3 nucleotides are TGTGCCAGTAGTATACGGACACTTTACTATGGCTACACCTTC.

This rearrangement joins TRBV11-2 to TRBJ2-7, with 8 bases that match TRBD1. The junction had 12 bases not matched to a gene; V was cut back by 5 bases and J by 0 bases. The CDR3 runs 17 residues. Germline CDR1 and CDR2: SGHAT and FQNNGV. The CDR3 sequence: CASSHGQGGFTSYEQYF. In DNA form, the CDR3 reads TGTGCCAGCAGCCATGGACAGGGCGGGTTCACCTCCTACGAGCAGTACTTC.

This chain connects TRBV19 to TRBJ2-1; D remains unclear. Between the trimmed V and J ends, which lost 0 bases and 2 bases, there was a span of 11 bases. The CDR3 runs 16 residues. Germline CDR1 LNHDA, CDR2 SQIVND (reference sequence). The DNA for the CDR3 is TGTGCCAGTAGTATAGAGCAGACTGGGGCCTACAATGAGCAGTTCTTC. This gives the protein CASSIEQTGAYNEQFF. Based on the CDR3 plus reference TRBV19 and TRBJ2-1, the full variable domain is DGGITQSPKYLFRKEGQNVTLSCEQNLNHDAMYWYRQDPGQGLRLIYYSQIVNDFQKGDIAEGYSVSREKKESFPLTVTSAQKNPTAFYLCASSIEQTGAYNEQFFGPGTRLTVL.